This TCR beta chain was profiled in a study of shared clonotypes between healthy human individuals. V gave up 5 bases and J gave up 7 bases, with 23 bases separating them. The CDR3 contains 16 residues. CDR1 and CDR2 (germline): LNHDA, SQIVND (reference sequence). As for this clone: Its antigen is as yet unknown.

Overall study results and limits: Naive subsets usually exceeded memory subsets in estimated richness.

Several immunoSEQ plates held equal portions of the genomic DNA taken from each subset. Repertoires were generated with immunoSEQ multiplex PCR, while TCRdb's copy carries only in-frame clones and drops some. The table has a few million clones, around 93% seen once. Naive CD8 cells lacked CD45RO and underwent positive selection for CCR7, leaving out terminally differentiated effector memory CD45RA+ cells. Sequencing was carried out using naive CD8+ T cells from PBMCs. The TCR comes from a young man in good health. Some clones in this sample may be carry-over from other donors' samples. The chain has TRBV19 and TRBJ1-2; D call uncertain. DNA of the CDR3: TGTGCCAGTAGTCCTCGACTCCCGGCCCCTAGTAGTGGCTACACCTTC. Amino acid sequence: CASSPRLPAPSSGYTF.